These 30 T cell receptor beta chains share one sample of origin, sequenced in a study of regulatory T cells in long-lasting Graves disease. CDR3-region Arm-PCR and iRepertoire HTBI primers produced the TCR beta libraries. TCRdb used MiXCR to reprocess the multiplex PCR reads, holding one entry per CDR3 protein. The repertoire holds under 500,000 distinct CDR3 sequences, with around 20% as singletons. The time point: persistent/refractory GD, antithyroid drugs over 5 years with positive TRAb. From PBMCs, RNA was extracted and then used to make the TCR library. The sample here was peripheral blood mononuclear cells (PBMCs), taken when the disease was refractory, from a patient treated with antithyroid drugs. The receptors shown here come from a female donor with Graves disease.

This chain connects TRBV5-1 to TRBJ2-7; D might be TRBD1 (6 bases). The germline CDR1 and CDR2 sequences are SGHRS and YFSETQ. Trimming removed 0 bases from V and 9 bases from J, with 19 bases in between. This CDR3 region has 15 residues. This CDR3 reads CASSLVPGAFTGQYF. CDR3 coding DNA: TGCGCCAGCAGCTTGGTGCCAGGGGCCTTCACAGGGCAGTACTTC.

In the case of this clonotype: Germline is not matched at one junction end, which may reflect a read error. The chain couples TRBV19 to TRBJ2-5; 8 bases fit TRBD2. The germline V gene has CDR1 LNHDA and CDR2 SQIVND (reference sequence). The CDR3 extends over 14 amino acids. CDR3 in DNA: TGTGCCAGTAGAATAGACGGACTAGCCCAGACCCAGTACTTC. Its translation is CASRIDGLAQTQYF.

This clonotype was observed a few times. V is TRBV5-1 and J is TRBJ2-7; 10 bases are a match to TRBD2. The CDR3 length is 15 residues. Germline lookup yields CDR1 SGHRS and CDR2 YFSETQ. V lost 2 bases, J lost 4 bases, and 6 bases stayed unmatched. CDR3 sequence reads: CASSFQLAGLYEQYF. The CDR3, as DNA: TGCGCCAGCAGCTTTCAACTAGCGGGATTATACGAGCAGTACTTC. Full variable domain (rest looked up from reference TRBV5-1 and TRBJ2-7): KAGVTQTPRYLIKTRGQQVTLSCSPISGHRSVSWYQQTPGQGLQFLFEYFSETQRNKGNFPGRFSGRQFSNSRSEMNVSTLELGDSALYLCASSFQLAGLYEQYFGPGTRLTVT.

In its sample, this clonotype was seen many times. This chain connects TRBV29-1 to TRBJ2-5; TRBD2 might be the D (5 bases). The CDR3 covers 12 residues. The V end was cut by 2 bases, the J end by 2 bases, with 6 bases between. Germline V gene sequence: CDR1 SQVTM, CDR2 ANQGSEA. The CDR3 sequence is CSVERDQETQYF. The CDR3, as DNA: TGCAGCGTTGAACGGGATCAAGAGACCCAGTACTTC.

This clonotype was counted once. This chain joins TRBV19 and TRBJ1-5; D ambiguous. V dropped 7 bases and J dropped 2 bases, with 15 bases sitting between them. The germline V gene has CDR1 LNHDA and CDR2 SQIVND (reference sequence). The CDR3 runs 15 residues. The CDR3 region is CASKGEPLGNQPQHF. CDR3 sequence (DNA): TGTGCCAGTAAAGGAGAGCCCCTTGGCAATCAGCCCCAGCATTTT.

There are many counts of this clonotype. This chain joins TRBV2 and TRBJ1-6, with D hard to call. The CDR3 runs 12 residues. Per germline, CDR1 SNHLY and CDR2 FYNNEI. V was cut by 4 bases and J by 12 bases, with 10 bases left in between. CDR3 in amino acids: CASSGSVVPLHF. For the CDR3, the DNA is TGTGCCAGCAGTGGATCAGTGGTACCCCTCCACTTT. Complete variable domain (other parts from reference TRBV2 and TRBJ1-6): EPEVTQTPSHQVTQMGQEVILRCVPISNHLYFYWYRQILGQKVEFLVSFYNNEISEKSEIFDDQFSVERPDGSNFTLKIRSTKLEDSAMYFCASSGSVVPLHFGNGTRLTVT.

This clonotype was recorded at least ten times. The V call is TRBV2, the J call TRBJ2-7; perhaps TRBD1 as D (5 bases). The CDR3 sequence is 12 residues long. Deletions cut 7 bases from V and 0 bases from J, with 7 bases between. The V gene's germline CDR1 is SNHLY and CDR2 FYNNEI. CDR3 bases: TGTGCCAGCACGGACAACTCCTACGAGCAGTACTTC. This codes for CASTDNSYEQYF.

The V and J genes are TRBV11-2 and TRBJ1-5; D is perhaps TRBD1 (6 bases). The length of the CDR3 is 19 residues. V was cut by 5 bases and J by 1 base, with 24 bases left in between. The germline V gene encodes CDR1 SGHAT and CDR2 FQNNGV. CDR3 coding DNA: TGTGCCAGCAGCCCCCGGACAGCCGATAGGCGCGAAAGCAATCAGCCCCAGCATTTT. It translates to CASSPRTADRRESNQPQHF.

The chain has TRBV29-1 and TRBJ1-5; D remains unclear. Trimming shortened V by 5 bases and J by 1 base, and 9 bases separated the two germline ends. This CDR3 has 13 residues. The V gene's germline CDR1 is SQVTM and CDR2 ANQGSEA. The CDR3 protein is CSVSMGSNQPQHF. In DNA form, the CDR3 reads TGCAGCGTTAGCATGGGGAGCAATCAGCCCCAGCATTTT.

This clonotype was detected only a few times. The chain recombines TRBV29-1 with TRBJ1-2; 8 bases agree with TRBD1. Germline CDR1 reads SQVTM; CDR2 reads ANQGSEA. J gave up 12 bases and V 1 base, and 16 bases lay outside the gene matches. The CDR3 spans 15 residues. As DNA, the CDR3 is TGCAGCGTTGAAGGGGATGCGGGACAGGCGCCGGGGCACACCTTC. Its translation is CSVEGDAGQAPGHTF. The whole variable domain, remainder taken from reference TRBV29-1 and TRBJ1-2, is SAVISQKPSRDICQRGTSLTIQCQVDSQVTMMFWYRQQPGQSLTLIATANQGSEATYESGFVIDKFPISRPNLTFSTLTVSNMSPEDSSIYLCSVEGDAGQAPGHTFGSGTRLTVV.

The CDR3 reads CAWSVMTGGTGELFF. The CDR3 DNA sequence: TGTGCCTGGAGTGTTATGACAGGGGGCACCGGGGAGCTGTTTTTT. The chain recombines TRBV30 with TRBJ2-2; TRBD1 aligns across 9 bases. This CDR3 contains 15 residues. Trimming at V came to 0 bases and at J to 4 bases, leaving 3 bases not matched to a gene. Germline CDR1 and CDR2: GTSNPN and SVGIG (reference sequence).

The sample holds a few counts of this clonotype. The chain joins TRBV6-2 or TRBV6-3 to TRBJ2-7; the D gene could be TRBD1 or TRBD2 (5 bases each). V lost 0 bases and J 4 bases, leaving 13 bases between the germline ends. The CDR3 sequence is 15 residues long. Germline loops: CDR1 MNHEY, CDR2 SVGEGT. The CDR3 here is CASSYSPGPGYEQYF. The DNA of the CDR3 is TGTGCCAGCAGTTACTCTCCAGGGCCGGGGTACGAGCAGTACTTC.

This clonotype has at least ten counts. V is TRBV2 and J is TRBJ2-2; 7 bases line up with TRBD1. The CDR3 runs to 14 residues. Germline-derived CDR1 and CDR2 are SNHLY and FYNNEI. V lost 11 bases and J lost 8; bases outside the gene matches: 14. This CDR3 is CASYIPQGEGELFF. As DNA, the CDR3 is TGTGCCTCCTACATCCCCCAGGGGGAGGGGGAGCTGTTTTTT.

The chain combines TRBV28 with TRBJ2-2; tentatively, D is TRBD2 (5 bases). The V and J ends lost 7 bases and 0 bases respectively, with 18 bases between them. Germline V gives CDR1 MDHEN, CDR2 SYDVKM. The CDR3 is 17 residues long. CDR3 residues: CASTTYNRGTNTGELFF. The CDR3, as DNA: TGTGCCAGCACGACTTATAATCGGGGTACGAACACCGGGGAGCTGTTTTTT.

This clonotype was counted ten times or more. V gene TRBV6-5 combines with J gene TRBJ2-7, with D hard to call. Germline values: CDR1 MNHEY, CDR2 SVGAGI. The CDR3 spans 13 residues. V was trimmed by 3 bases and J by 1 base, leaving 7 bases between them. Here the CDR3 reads CASSYVQSYEQYF. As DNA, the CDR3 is TGTGCCAGCAGTTATGTCCAATCCTACGAGCAGTACTTC.

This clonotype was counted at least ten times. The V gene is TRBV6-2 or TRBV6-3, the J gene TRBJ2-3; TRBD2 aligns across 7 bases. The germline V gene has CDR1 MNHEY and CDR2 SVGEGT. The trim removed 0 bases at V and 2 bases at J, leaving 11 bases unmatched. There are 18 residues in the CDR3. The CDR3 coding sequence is TGTGCCAGCAGTTACTCCTCGACTAGCCCGACTTACACAGATACGCAGTATTTT. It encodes CASSYSSTSPTYTDTQYF.

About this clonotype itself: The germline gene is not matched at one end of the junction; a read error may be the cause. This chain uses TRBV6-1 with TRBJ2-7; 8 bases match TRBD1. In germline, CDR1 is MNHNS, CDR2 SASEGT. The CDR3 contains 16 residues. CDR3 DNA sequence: TGTGCCGGCAGTGCCTACTTGGGGACAGGCACCTACGAGCAGTACTTC. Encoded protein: CAGSAYLGTGTYEQYF.

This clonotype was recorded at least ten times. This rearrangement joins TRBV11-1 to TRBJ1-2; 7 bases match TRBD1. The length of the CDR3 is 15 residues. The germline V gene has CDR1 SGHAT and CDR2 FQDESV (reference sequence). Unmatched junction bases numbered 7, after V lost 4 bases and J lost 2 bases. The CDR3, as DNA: TGTGCCAGCAGCTGGTCGACAGGGCTGAACTATGGCTACACCTTC. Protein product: CASSWSTGLNYGYTF. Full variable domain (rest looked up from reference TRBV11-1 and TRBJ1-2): EAEVAQSPRYKITEKSQAVAFWCDPISGHATLYWYRQILGQGPELLVQFQDESVVDDSQLPKDRFSAERLKGVDSTLKIQPAELGDSAMYLCASSWSTGLNYGYTFGSGTRLTVV.

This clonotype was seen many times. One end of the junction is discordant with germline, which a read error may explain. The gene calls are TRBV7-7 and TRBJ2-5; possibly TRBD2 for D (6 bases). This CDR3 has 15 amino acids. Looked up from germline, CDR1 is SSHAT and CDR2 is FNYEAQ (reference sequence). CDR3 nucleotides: TGTGCTAGCAGCCTGAGCGGGCAAACGGGGGAGACCCAGTACTTC. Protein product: CASSLSGQTGETQYF. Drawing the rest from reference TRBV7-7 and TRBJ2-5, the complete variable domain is GAGVSQSPRYKVTKRGQDVTLRCDPISSHATLYWYQQALGQGPEFLTYFNYEAQPDKSGLPSDRFSAERPEGSISTLTIQRTEQRDSAMYRCASSLSGQTGETQYFGPGTRLLVL.

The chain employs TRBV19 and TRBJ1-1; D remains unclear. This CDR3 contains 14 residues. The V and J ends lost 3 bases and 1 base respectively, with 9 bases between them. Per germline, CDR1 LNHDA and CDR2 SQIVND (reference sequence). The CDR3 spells CASSMFQGNTEAFF. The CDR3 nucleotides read TGTGCCAGTAGTATGTTTCAAGGGAACACTGAAGCTTTCTTT.

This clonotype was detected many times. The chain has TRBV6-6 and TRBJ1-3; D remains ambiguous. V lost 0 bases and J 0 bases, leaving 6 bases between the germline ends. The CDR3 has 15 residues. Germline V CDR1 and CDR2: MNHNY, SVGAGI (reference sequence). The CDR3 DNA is TGTGCCAGCAGTTACTCGACTAGCTCTGGAAACACCATATATTTT. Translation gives CASSYSTSSGNTIYF.

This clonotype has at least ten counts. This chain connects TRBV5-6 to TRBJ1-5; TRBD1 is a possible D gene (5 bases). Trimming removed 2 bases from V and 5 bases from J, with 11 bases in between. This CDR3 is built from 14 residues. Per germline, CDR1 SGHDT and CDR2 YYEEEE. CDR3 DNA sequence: TGTGCCAGCAGCTTTGGGGGGTTGGATCAGCCCCAGCATTTT. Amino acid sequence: CASSFGGLDQPQHF.

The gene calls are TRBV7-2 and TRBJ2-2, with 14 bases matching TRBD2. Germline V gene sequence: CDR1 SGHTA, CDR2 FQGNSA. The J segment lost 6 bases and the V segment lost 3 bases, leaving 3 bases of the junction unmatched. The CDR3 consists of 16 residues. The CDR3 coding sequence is TGTGCCAGCAGCTTGGGACTAGCGGGAGCTGCCGGGGAGCTGTTTTTT. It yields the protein CASSLGLAGAAGELFF.

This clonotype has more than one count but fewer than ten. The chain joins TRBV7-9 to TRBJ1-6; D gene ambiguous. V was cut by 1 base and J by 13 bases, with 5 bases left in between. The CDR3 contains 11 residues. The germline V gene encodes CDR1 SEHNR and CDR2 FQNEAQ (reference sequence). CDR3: CASSLDGPLHF. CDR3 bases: TGTGCCAGCAGCTTAGACGGTCCCCTCCACTTT.

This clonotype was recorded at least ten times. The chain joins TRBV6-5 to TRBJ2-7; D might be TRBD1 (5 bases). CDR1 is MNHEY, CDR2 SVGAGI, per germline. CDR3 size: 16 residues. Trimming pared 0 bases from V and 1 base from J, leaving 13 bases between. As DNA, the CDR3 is TGTGCCAGCAGTTACTCGAGACAGTTTTCTTCCTACGAGCAGTACTTC. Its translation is CASSYSRQFSSYEQYF.

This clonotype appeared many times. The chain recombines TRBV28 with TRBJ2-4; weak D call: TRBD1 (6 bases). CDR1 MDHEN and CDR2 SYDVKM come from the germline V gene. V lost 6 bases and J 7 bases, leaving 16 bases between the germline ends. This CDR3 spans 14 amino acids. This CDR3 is CASSWASQGNIQYF. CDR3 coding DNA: TGTGCCAGCAGCTGGGCCTCACAGGGCAACATTCAGTACTTC.

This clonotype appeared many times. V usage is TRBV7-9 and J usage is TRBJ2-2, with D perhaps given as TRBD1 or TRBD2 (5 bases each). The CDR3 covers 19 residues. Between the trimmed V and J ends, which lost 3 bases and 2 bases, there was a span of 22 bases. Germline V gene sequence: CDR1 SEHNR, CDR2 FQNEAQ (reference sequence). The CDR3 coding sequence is TGTGCCAGCAGCTTCGAGAATTGGGGTCCGGGACCTAACACCGGGGAGCTGTTTTTT. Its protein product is CASSFENWGPGPNTGELFF.

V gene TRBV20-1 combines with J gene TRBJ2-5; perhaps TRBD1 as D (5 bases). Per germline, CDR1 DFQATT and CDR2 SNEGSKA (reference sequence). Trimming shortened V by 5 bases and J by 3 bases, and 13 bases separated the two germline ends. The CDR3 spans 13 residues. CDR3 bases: TGCAGTGCTTCTCAGACAGTCAAAGAGACCCAGTACTTC. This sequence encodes CSASQTVKETQYF.

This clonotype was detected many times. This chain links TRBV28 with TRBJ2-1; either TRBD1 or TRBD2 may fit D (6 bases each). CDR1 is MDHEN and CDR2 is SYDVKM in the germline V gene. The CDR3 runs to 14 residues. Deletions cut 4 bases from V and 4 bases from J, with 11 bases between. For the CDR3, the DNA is TGTGCCAGCAGTTGGGGGGCACTTTACAATGAGCAGTTCTTC. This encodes CASSWGALYNEQFF.

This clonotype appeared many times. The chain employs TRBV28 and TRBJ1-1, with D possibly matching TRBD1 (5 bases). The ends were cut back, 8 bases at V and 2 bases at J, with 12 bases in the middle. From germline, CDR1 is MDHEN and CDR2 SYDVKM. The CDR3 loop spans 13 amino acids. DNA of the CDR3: TGTGCCAGCTCTCGGGGCGTAAACACTGAAGCTTTCTTT. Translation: CASSRGVNTEAFF.